These 14 T cell receptor beta chains came from one sample sequenced in a study of blood T cell repertoires in COVID-19. The data were produced by immunoSEQ multiplex PCR, yet TCRdb's version contains in-frame clones alone and is incomplete. This sample has roughly 26,000 clones, with just over 85% found just once. Sequencing was carried out using peripheral blood. These receptors originate from a man aged 70 or older with acute or convalescent COVID-19.

The rearrangement links TRBV6-6 to TRBJ2-3; D is uncertain. V lost 7 bases to trimming and J lost 5 bases, with 7 bases between them. Germline CDR1 and CDR2: MNHNY and SVGAGI (reference sequence). CDR3 length: 11 amino acids. The CDR3 DNA is TGTGCCAGCACCAGCGTAGATACGCAGTATTTT. This translates into CASTSVDTQYF.

For this clone: The same CDR3 can be traced to other DNA sequences in this sample. The chain uses TRBV4-1 and TRBJ1-2; 9 bases match TRBD1. The CDR3 is 13 residues long. After removal of 3 bases from V and 4 bases from J, the junction contained 0 bases not matched to a gene. The germline V gene encodes CDR1 MGHRA and CDR2 YSYEKL. The CDR3 DNA reads as TGCGCCAGCAGCCAGGGACAGGGCTATGGCTACACCTTC. Its protein is CASSQGQGYGYTF.

The rearrangement joins TRBV7-8 to TRBJ1-1, with TRBD1 identical over 8 bases. This CDR3 spans 18 amino acids. Germline V lookup: CDR1 SGHVS, CDR2 FQNEAQ. V lost 2 bases and J lost 6; bases outside the gene matches: 17. Written as DNA, the CDR3 is TGTGCCAGCAGCTTACCTCTTGGACAGGGAGGGGGATTCGCTGAAGCTTTCTTT. Protein sequence: CASSLPLGQGGGFAEAFF.

V usage is TRBV29-1 and J usage is TRBJ2-7; 11 bases match TRBD2. CDR1 and CDR2 from the germline V gene are SQVTM and ANQGSEA. Unmatched junction bases numbered 8, after V lost 4 bases and J lost 6 bases. The CDR3 extends over 14 amino acids. The CDR3 DNA sequence: TGCAGCGTTGCCCAGGACCTAGCGGGAGGCGAGCAGTACTTC. Protein: CSVAQDLAGGEQYF.

The rearrangement joins TRBV6-5 to TRBJ2-7; 7 bases agree with TRBD1. Germline V gene sequence: CDR1 MNHEY, CDR2 SVGAGI. Trimming at V came to 5 bases and at J to 6 bases, leaving 7 bases not matched to a gene. This CDR3 contains 13 residues. The CDR3 spells CASSRQGKGEQYF. DNA of the CDR3: TGTGCCAGCAGTCGACAGGGCAAGGGCGAGCAGTACTTC.

The V call is TRBV19, the J call TRBJ2-7, with 9 bases matching TRBD2. The CDR3 sequence is 18 residues long. The germline CDR1 and CDR2 sequences are LNHDA and SQIVND (reference sequence). This chain's CDR3 is CPWVGSLREGRSPYEQYF. CDR3 bases: TGTCCCTGGGTGGGTAGTTTGCGGGAGGGCCGATCGCCCTACGAGCAGTACTTC.

The chain recombines TRBV5-1 with TRBJ2-7; 14 bases are shared with TRBD2. With V trimmed by 4 bases and J by 7 bases, 7 bases remained unmatched. CDR3 length equals 15 residues. The germline gives CDR1 SGHRS, CDR2 YFSETQ. The CDR3 protein is CASSGGTSGRQEQYF. CDR3 bases: TGCGCCAGCAGCGGCGGGACTAGCGGGAGACAGGAGCAGTACTTC.

Only a few counts were recorded for this clone. The chain is built from TRBV5-4 and TRBJ1-1; D gene ambiguous. With 0 bases removed from V and 0 bases from J, the gap between germline ends came to 9 bases. CDR1 and CDR2 (germline): SGHNT, YYREEE (reference sequence). The CDR3 loop spans 15 amino acids. CDR3 coding DNA: TGTGCCAGCAGCTTGGATAGCGGGTTGAACACTGAAGCTTTCTTT. Protein: CASSLDSGLNTEAFF.

This clone was seen a few times. This chain joins TRBV9 and TRBJ2-7, with TRBD1 matching 9 bases. The V segment lost 0 bases and the J segment 3 bases; nucleotides outside the gene matches: 4. Germline loops: CDR1 SGDLS, CDR2 YYNGEE. The CDR3 covers 15 residues. The CDR3 DNA is TGTGCCAGCAGCGTAGATGGGACAGGGAACTACGAGCAGTACTTC. This translates into CASSVDGTGNYEQYF.

This clone was counted a single time. The V gene is TRBV5-1, the J gene TRBJ1-1; 7 bases fit TRBD1. Germline assignment: CDR1 SGHRS and CDR2 YFSETQ. The length of the CDR3 is 16 residues. V was pared by 2 bases and J by 6 bases, with 13 bases of the junction left unmatched. DNA of the CDR3: TGCGCCAGCAGCTTCTCTGACAGGGAACACAGCCCTGAAGCTTTCTTT. Translated, it gives CASSFSDREHSPEAFF.

This clone is a singleton in its sample. The chain couples TRBV5-1 to TRBJ2-1, with 9 nucleotides matching TRBD1. This CDR3 contains 14 residues. Losses at the gene ends were 3 bases for V and 6 bases for J; bases not matched to a gene: 4. Germline CDR1 SGHRS, CDR2 YFSETQ. CDR3 coding DNA: TGCGCCAGCAGCTCCGGGACAGGGTTCAATGAGCAGTTCTTC. Translation: CASSSGTGFNEQFF.

This clone was seen a single time. The chain combines TRBV6-4 with TRBJ2-5; weak D call: TRBD1 (7 bases). The CDR3 runs 13 residues. Germline V gene sequence: CDR1 MRHNA, CDR2 SNTAGT. The V and J ends lost 8 bases and 1 base respectively, with 11 bases between them. The CDR3 DNA sequence: TGTGCCAGCGGAGGGACAGTCCAAGAGACCCAGTACTTC. It yields the protein CASGGTVQETQYF.

This clone appeared once. The gene calls are TRBV24-1 and TRBJ1-2; 8 positions agree with TRBD1. V trimming: 4 bases; J trimming: 6 bases; junction bases outside the gene matches: 9. The CDR3 consists of 15 residues. The germline V gene encodes CDR1 KGHDR and CDR2 SFDVKD. CDR3 loop: CATSEGGQGLHGYTF. DNA for the CDR3: TGTGCCACCAGTGAGGGCGGACAGGGTTTACATGGCTACACCTTC.

CDR3: CASSRRSAGARTNTEAFF. CDR3 nucleotide sequence: TGTGCCAGTAGTAGACGCTCGGCGGGGGCGCGTACGAACACTGAAGCTTTCTTT. The gene calls are TRBV19 and TRBJ1-1, with D possibly TRBD1 on 6 matching bases. Germline V CDR1 and CDR2: LNHDA, SQIVND (reference sequence). V shed 4 bases and J shed 1 base, with 22 bases lying between them. The CDR3 loop spans 18 amino acids.